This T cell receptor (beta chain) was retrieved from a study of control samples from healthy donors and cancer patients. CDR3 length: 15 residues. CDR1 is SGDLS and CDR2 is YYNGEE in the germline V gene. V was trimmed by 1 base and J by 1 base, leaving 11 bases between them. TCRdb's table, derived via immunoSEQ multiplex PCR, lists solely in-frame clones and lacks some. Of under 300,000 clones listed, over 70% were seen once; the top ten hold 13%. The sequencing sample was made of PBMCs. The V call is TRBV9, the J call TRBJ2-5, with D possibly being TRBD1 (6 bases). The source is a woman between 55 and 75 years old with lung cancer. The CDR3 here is CASSVNAGAQETQYF. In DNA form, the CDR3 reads TGTGCCAGCAGCGTAAATGCAGGGGCCCAAGAGACCCAGTACTTC.